A selection of T cell receptor beta chains follows, all from one sample in a study of vaccination effects on CD4 cells after COVID-19. TCRdb's copy holds only in-frame clones and misses some; the assay was immunoSEQ multiplex PCR. The sample contains roughly 41,000 clones, about 70% of which appear only once. Their antigens are not known. Here the sequenced sample was CD4+ T cells from PBMCs cultured with HCoV-OC43 spike peptides, taken before COVID-19 vaccination. The receptors here all came from a human donor who received a COVID-19 vaccine. The CDR3 runs from the conserved cysteine through the conserved F or W. D genes are given only for firm matches. Size is omitted from some rows. Given values are once, few, many or a class for expanded clones.

clone size: NA
V gene: TRBV5-6
J gene: TRBJ1-2
D gene: NA
CDR3 DNA: TGTGCCAGCAGCTTGTTTGGCAGCAACTATGGCTACACCTTC
CDR3 protein: CASSLFGSNYGYTF

clone size: NA
V gene: TRBV2
J gene: TRBJ1-2
D gene: TRBD1
CDR3 DNA: TGTGCCAGCAGTGAGGGACAGGGCTACACCTTC
CDR3 protein: CASSEGQGYTF

clone size: many
V gene: TRBV3-1/TRBV3-2
J gene: TRBJ2-1
D gene: NA
CDR3 DNA: TGTGCCAGCAGCCGCAGATTGACAGGCTGGGACAATGAGCAGTTCTTC
CDR3 protein: CASSRRLTGWDNEQFF

clone size: few
V gene: TRBV27
J gene: TRBJ1-6
D gene: TRBD1
CDR3 DNA: TGTGCCAGCACATCCGGCAGGACAGGGCGTAATTCACCCCTCCACTTT
CDR3 protein: CASTSGRTGRNSPLHF

clone size: few
V gene: TRBV7-2
J gene: TRBJ2-7
D gene: NA
CDR3 DNA: TGTGCCAGCAGCTTCAGCCGGGGGGAGCAGTACTTC
CDR3 protein: CASSFSRGEQYF

clone size: NA
V gene: TRBV11-2
J gene: TRBJ1-5
D gene: NA
CDR3 DNA: TGTGCCAGCAGCTTAGATCGGGGAGGCAATCAGCCCCAGCATTTT
CDR3 protein: CASSLDRGGNQPQHF

clone size: once
V gene: TRBV6-1
J gene: TRBJ1-4
D gene: NA
CDR3 DNA: TGTGCCAGCAGTGAAAGCCGGGTTTCTGGTGAAACGTTTGAAAAACTGTTTTTT
CDR3 protein: CASSESRVSGETFEKLFF

clone size: NA
V gene: TRBV6-5
J gene: TRBJ1-1
D gene: TRBD1
CDR3 DNA: TGTGCCAGCAGGCCGGGACAGGGCGAGAGGGCTTTCTTT
CDR3 protein: CASRPGQGERAFF

clone size: NA
V gene: TRBV5-1
J gene: TRBJ1-3
D gene: NA
CDR3 DNA: TGCGCCAGCAGCTACAATCAGGACTCTGGAAACACCATATATTTT
CDR3 protein: CASSYNQDSGNTIYF

clone size: NA
V gene: TRBV2
J gene: TRBJ2-3
D gene: TRBD2
CDR3 DNA: TGTGCCAGCAGTGACGGGAGGGCAGATACGCAGTATTTT
CDR3 protein: CASSDGRADTQYF

clone size: few
V gene: TRBV5-6
J gene: TRBJ2-5
D gene: NA
CDR3 DNA: TGTGCCAGCAGCTTGACCCGTAGGGAGACCCAGTACTTC
CDR3 protein: CASSLTRRETQYF

clone size: few
V gene: TRBV9
J gene: TRBJ1-2
D gene: TRBD1
CDR3 DNA: TGTGCCAGCAGCGTAGATTCGACAGGGGACTTTGGCTACACCTTC
CDR3 protein: CASSVDSTGDFGYTF

clone size: NA
V gene: TRBV6-5
J gene: TRBJ1-6
D gene: NA
CDR3 DNA: TGTGCCAGCAGTTACACTTCGGGTTCCTATAATTCACCCCTCCACTTT
CDR3 protein: CASSYTSGSYNSPLHF

clone size: few
V gene: TRBV7-6
J gene: TRBJ1-1
D gene: NA
CDR3 DNA: TGTGCCAGCAGCTTAGAAGAGAACACTGAAGCTTTCTTT
CDR3 protein: CASSLEENTEAFF

clone size: few
V gene: TRBV5-4
J gene: TRBJ1-6
D gene: NA
CDR3 DNA: TGTGCCAGCAGCTTGACGGACGGGACCTCCTGGGGCTCCTATAATTCACCCCTCCACTTT
CDR3 protein: CASSLTDGTSWGSYNSPLHF

clone size: NA
V gene: TRBV10-3
J gene: TRBJ1-2
D gene: NA
CDR3 DNA: TGTGCCATCAGTGAGTCTAAGGTGGATAACTATGGCTACACCTTC
CDR3 protein: CAISESKVDNYGYTF

clone size: NA
V gene: TRBV6-1
J gene: TRBJ1-3
D gene: NA
CDR3 DNA: TGTGCCAGCAGTGAAGAACGGACCTCTGGAAACACCATATATTTT
CDR3 protein: CASSEERTSGNTIYF

clone size: NA
V gene: TRBV6-6
J gene: TRBJ2-4
D gene: NA
CDR3 DNA: TGTGCTTCGAGAGGAGGGATCGCAAACATTCAGTACTTC
CDR3 protein: CASRGGIANIQYF